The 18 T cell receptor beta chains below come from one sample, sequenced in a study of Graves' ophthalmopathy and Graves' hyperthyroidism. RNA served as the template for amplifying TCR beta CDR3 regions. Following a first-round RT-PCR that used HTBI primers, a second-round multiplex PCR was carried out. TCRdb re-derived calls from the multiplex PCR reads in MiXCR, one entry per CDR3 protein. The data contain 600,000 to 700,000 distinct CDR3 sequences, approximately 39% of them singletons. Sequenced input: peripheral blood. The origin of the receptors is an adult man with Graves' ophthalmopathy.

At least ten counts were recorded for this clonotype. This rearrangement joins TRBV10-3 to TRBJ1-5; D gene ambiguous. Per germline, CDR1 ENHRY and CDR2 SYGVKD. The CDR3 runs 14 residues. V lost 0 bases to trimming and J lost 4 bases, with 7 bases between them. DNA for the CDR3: TGTGCCATCAGTGAGTCAGGAATTAATCAGCCCCAGCATTTT. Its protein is CAISESGINQPQHF.

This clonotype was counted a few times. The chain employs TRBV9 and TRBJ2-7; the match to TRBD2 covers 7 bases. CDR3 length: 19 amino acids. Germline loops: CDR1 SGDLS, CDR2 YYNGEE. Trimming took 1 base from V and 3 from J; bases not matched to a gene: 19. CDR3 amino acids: CASSVSPRPTAGEGYEQYF. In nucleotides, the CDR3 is TGTGCCAGCAGCGTAAGCCCGCGTCCGACGGCGGGAGAAGGCTACGAGCAGTACTTC. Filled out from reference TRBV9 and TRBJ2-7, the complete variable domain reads DSGVTQTPKHLITATGQRVTLRCSPRSGDLSVYWYQQSLDQGLQFLIQYYNGEERAKGNILERFSAQQFPDLHSELNLSSLELGDSALYFCASSVSPRPTAGEGYEQYFGPGTRLTVT.

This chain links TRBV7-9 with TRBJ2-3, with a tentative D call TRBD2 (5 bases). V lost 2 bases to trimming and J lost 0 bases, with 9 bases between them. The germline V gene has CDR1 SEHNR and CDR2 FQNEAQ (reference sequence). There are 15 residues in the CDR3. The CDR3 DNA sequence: TGTGCCAGCAGCTTACAGAGGGCTAGCACAGATACGCAGTATTTT. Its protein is CASSLQRASTDTQYF.

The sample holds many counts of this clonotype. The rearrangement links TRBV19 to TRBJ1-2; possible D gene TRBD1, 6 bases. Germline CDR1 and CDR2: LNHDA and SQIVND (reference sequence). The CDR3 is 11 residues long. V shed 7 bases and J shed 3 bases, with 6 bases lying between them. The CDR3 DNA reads TGTGCCAGTACAGGGGACTATGGCTACACCTTC. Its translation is CASTGDYGYTF.

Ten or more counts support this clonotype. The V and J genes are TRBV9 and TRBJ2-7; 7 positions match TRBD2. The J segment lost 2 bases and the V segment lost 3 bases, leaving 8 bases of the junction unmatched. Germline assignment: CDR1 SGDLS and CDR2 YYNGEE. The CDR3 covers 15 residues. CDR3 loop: CASSAWGGRPYEQYF. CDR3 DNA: TGTGCCAGCAGCGCGTGGGGAGGGCGCCCCTACGAGCAGTACTTC.

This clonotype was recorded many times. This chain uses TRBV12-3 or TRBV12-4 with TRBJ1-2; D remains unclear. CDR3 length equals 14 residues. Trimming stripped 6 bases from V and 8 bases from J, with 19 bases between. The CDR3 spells CASSPSAAVGGYTF. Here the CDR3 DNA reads TGTGCCAGCAGCCCATCGGCAGCAGTTGGAGGCTACACCTTC.

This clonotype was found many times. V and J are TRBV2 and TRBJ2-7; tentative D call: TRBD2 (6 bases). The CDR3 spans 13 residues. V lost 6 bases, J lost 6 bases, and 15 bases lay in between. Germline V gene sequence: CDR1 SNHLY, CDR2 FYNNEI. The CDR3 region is CASSEREDGEQYF. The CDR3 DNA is TGTGCCAGCAGCGAAAGGGAGGACGGCGAGCAGTACTTC.

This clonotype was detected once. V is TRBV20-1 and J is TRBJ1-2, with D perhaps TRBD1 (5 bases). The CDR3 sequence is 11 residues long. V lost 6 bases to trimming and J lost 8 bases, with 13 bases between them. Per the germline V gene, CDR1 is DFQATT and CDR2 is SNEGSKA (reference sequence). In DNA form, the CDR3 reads TGCAGTGCCCACCGACCAGGGGGCTACACCTTC. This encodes CSAHRPGGYTF.

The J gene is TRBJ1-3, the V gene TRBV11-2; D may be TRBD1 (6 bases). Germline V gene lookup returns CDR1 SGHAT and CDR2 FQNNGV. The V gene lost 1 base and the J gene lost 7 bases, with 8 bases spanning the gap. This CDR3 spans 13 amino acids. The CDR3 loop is CASSLGQDNTIYF. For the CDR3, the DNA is TGTGCCAGCAGCTTAGGACAGGACAACACCATATATTTT.

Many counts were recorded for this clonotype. The CDR3 DNA is TGTGCCAGCAGCCCTTCCCCGGGGGCAAAAGGCGAGCAGTACTTC. Translated, it gives CASSPSPGAKGEQYF. The chain employs TRBV7-3 and TRBJ2-7; TRBD1 or TRBD2 may be the D gene (6 bases each). CDR1 is SGHTA and CDR2 is FQGTGA in the germline V gene. This CDR3 comprises 15 residues. Trimming took 5 bases from V and 6 from J, leaving 20 bases between them.

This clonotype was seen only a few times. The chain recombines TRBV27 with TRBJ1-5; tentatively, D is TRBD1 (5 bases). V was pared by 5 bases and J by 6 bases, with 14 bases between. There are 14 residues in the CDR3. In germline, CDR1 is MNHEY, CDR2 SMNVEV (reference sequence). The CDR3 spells CASSQRGAGQPQHF. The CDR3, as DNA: TGTGCCAGCAGTCAGAGGGGAGCCGGTCAGCCCCAGCATTTT.

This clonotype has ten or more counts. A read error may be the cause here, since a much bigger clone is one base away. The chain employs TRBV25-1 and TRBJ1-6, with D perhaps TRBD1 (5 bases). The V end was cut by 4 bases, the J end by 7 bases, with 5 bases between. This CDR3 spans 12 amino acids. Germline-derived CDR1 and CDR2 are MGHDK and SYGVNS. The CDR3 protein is CASSGGNSPLHF. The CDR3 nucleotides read TGTGCCAGCAGTGGGGGGAATTCACCCCTCCACTTT.

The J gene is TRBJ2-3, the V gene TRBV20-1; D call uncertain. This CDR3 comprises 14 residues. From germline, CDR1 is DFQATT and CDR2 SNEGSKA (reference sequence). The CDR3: CSAVLASGTDTQYF. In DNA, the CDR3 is TGCAGCGCCGTGTTGGCTTCGGGCACAGATACGCAGTATTTT.

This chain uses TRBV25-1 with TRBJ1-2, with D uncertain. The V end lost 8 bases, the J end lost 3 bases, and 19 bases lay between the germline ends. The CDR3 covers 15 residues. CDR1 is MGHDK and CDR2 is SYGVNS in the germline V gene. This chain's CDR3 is CASSPPALPYYGYTF. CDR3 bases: TGTGCCAGCTCACCACCGGCACTCCCCTACTATGGCTACACCTTC.

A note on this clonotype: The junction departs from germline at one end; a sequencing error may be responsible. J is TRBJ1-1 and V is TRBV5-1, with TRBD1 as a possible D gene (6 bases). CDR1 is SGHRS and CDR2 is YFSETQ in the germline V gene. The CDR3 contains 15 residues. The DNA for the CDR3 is TGCGCTAGCAGCCAAGGGGACACTATGAACACTAAAGCTTTCTTT. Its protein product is CASSQGDTMNTKAFF.

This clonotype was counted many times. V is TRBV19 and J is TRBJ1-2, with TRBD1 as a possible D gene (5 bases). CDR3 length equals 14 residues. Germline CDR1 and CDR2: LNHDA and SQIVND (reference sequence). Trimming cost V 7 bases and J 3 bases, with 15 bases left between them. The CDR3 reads CASKGAGYDYGYTF. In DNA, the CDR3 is TGTGCCAGTAAAGGGGCAGGCTACGACTATGGCTACACCTTC.

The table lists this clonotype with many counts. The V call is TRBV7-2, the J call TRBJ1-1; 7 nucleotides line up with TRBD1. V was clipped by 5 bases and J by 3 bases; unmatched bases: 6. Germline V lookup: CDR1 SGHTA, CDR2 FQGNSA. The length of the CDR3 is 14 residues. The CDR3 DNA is TGTGCCAGCAGCATACAGGGGTTGGACACTGAAGCTTTCTTT. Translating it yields CASSIQGLDTEAFF.

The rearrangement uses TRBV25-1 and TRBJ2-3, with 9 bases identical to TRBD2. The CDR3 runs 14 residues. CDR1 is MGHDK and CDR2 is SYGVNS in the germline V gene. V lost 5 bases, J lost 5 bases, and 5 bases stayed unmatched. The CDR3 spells CASSPGLAIDTQYF. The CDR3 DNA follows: TGTGCCAGCAGTCCGGGACTAGCCATAGATACGCAGTATTTT. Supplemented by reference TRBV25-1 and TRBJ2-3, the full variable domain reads EADIYQTPRYLVIGTGKKITLECSQTMGHDKMYWYQQDPGMELHLIHYSYGVNSTEKGDLSSESTVSRIRTEHFPLTLESARPSHTSQYLCASSPGLAIDTQYFGPGTRLTVL.